These T cell receptor beta chains were read from a single sample in a study of regulatory T cells in long-lasting Graves disease. MiXCR, run by TCRdb on the multiplex PCR reads, gives a single entry per CDR3 protein. Of 440,000 or so distinct CDR3 sequences listed, approximately 16% are singletons. A further study also used this sample, focusing on T cells in Graves' hyperthyroidism and ophthalmopathy.

Sequencing was performed on peripheral blood mononuclear cells (PBMCs), taken at new diagnosis, from a patient treated with antithyroid drugs. The source is a woman in her twenties or thirties with Graves disease. Each CDR3 is given without its conserved first and last residue. A D gene is named only where the DNA matches it firmly.

V	J	D	CDR3
TRBV28	TRBJ2-1	TRBD1	ASSFNFMTGFDEQF
TRBV28	TRBJ2-1	NA	ASGIYYNEQF
TRBV4-1	TRBJ1-2	NA	ASSQGWTAAGYT
TRBV2	TRBJ2-7	NA	ASSEGITYEQY
TRBV19	TRBJ1-1	NA	ASSTGQYLDTEAF
TRBV6-1	TRBJ2-5	TRBD1	ASSGTGKDQETQY
TRBV11-3	TRBJ2-5	TRBD2	ASSHLWREEQETQY
TRBV6-2/TRBV6-3	TRBJ2-7	TRBD1	ASSYMTGSSYEQY
TRBV28	TRBJ2-3	TRBD1	ASSWAVGQSTDTQY
TRBV12-3/TRBV12-4	TRBJ1-2	NA	ASSGGGYGYT
TRBV11-2	TRBJ2-5	NA	ASSKEETQY
TRBV3-1	TRBJ2-1	TRBD2	ASSARTSGGYNEQF
TRBV6-2/TRBV6-3	TRBJ2-3	NA	ASSYSEQEPTDTQY
TRBV7-8	TRBJ2-1	TRBD1	ASSPRTGGMF
TRBV5-1	TRBJ1-6	NA	ASSLARPGDSPLR
TRBV5-1	TRBJ2-1	NA	ASSDHNEQF
TRBV30	TRBJ2-3	NA	AWSGTGDTQY
TRBV20-1	TRBJ2-7	NA	SAQSGEQY
TRBV20-1	TRBJ1-5	NA	SARATDNQPQH
TRBV7-8	TRBJ1-2	TRBD1	ASSLLGGFGYT
TRBV19	TRBJ2-1	NA	ASSTDSYNEQF
TRBV6-2/TRBV6-3	TRBJ1-5	NA	ASSYQSGTQPQH
TRBV7-8	TRBJ2-5	NA	ASSHVSAPETQY
TRBV15	TRBJ2-3	TRBD1	ATSLDRGSSDTQY
TRBV4-1	TRBJ1-6	NA	ASRQGGENSPLH
TRBV20-1	TRBJ2-1	TRBD2	SARGTSVNEQF
TRBV7-8	TRBJ1-3	TRBD1	ASSFSGGTGTGNTIY
TRBV12-3/TRBV12-4	TRBJ2-1	TRBD2	ASRSSGSNEQF
TRBV18	TRBJ1-5	TRBD1	ASSPPGQGDQPQH
TRBV27	TRBJ2-7	NA	ASSPYSHGAYEQY
TRBV11-2	TRBJ1-2	NA	ASSLGAGALYGYT
TRBV28	TRBJ2-6	TRBD1	ASSLWSMGNTPRQGARANVLT
TRBV24-1	TRBJ2-1	TRBD1	ATSDPRDRGYNEQF
TRBV19	TRBJ2-2	NA	AAQVTANTGELF
TRBV12-3/TRBV12-4	TRBJ1-5	NA	ASSFGSRGNQPQH
TRBV28	TRBJ2-7	TRBD1	ASQRQGGWTGDEQY
TRBV27	TRBJ2-3	NA	ASSFRGEGPDTQY
TRBV27	TRBJ1-1	TRBD1	ASSLPGGTESF
TRBV7-2	TRBJ2-3	TRBD2	ASSQQLAQIIGDTQY
TRBV5-1	TRBJ2-7	TRBD1	ASSLGQGLWEPY
TRBV24-1	TRBJ2-1	NA	ATSDLQGAMNEQF
TRBV6-2/TRBV6-3	TRBJ2-3	NA	ASSYSPGDTDTQY
TRBV4-2	TRBJ2-2	NA	ASSQESGGSGELF
TRBV25-1	TRBJ2-3	NA	ASSEYVDTQY
TRBV29-1	TRBJ2-7	TRBD1	SVKPTGTGIYEQY
TRBV3-1	TRBJ1-3	NA	ASSQDPGFSGNTIY
TRBV2	TRBJ1-6	NA	ASSEAIRQRNSPLH
TRBV11-2	TRBJ2-7	TRBD2	ASSNGSSGVTYEQY
TRBV11-2	TRBJ1-1	NA	ASSLLVEAF
TRBV14	TRBJ2-3	NA	ASSQEYSTDTQY
TRBV5-5	TRBJ2-1	NA	ASSQGVGGSMDEQF
TRBV27	TRBJ2-5	NA	ASSPDQGETQY
TRBV28	TRBJ2-2	TRBD2	ASSLSGRPVGELF
TRBV29-1	TRBJ2-2	NA	SVGDINTGELF
TRBV30	TRBJ1-2	NA	AGRYRAGYT